Here is one T cell receptor beta chain with its context. CDR1 is LGHDT, CDR2 YNNKEL, per germline (reference sequence). The length of the CDR3 is 16 residues. Trimming took 1 base from V and 6 from J; bases not matched to a gene: 7. The record originates from a study of blood T cell repertoires in COVID-19. Researchers sorted participants into cohorts using their self-reported clinical history. Only in-frame clones appear in the TCRdb table, and some are missing; sequencing was by immunoSEQ multiplex PCR. The data contain 240,000 or so clones, 75% to 90% of them singletons. This TCR was sampled from a man between 35 and 55 years old who had recovered from COVID-19. Sample: PBMCs or T cells enriched from blood (not recorded which). This sequence joins TRBV3-1 (or the pseudogene TRBV3-2) and TRBJ2-7; TRBD1 agrees at 12 bases. The CDR3 loop reads CASSQGRDRGLSEQYF. The CDR3 DNA reads TGTGCCAGCAGCCAAGGAAGGGACAGGGGGCTAAGCGAGCAGTACTTC.